Listed here are 28 T cell receptor beta chains from one sample, sequenced in a study of blood T cell repertoires in COVID-19. Profiled with immunoSEQ multiplex PCR; TCRdb holds only in-frame clones, not every one. The sample records 340,000 or so clones, around four fifths being singletons. Sequencing was carried out using peripheral blood. These receptors all stem from a man in his thirties or forties with active or convalescent COVID-19.

The chain combines TRBV6-2 or TRBV6-3 with TRBJ2-1, with 12 bases that match TRBD2. This CDR3 region has 18 residues. From germline, CDR1 is MNHEY and CDR2 SVGEGT. With 3 bases clipped from V and 0 bases from J, the junction kept 6 bases outside the gene matches. The DNA for the CDR3 is TGTGCCAGCAGTTATTCTCCTAGCGGGAGGGCCTCCTACAATGAGCAGTTCTTC. Its translation is CASSYSPSGRASYNEQFF.

The chain is built from TRBV14 and TRBJ2-1, with D possibly TRBD2 on 5 matching bases. The CDR3 covers 15 residues. V dropped 2 bases and J dropped 2 bases, with 10 bases sitting between them. Germline CDR1 reads SGHDN; CDR2 reads FVKESK. The CDR3 protein is CASSQRRVAYNEQFF. The CDR3 DNA is TGTGCCAGCAGCCAACGGCGGGTGGCCTACAATGAGCAGTTCTTC.

The CDR3: CASSYRQGSNEKLFF. As DNA, the CDR3 is TGCGCCAGCAGCTATAGACAGGGATCGAATGAAAAACTGTTTTTT. The chain combines TRBV4-1 with TRBJ1-4, with 7 bases aligning to TRBD1. CDR1 is MGHRA and CDR2 is YSYEKL in the germline V gene. Trimming took 5 bases from V and 5 from J; bases not matched to a gene: 8. The CDR3 contains 15 residues.

This sequence joins TRBV5-4 and TRBJ2-3, with 8 nucleotides matching TRBD2. The V segment lost 4 bases and the J segment 3 bases; nucleotides outside the gene matches: 10. The germline gives CDR1 SGHNT, CDR2 YYREEE (reference sequence). The CDR3 length is 16 residues. The CDR3: CASSSPGGAWTDTQYF. In DNA, the CDR3 is TGTGCCAGCAGCAGCCCCGGGGGGGCCTGGACAGATACGCAGTATTTT.

The chain recombines TRBV11-2 with TRBJ1-3, with D possibly TRBD1 on 6 matching bases. The CDR3 loop spans 19 amino acids. The germline V gene has CDR1 SGHAT and CDR2 FQNNGV. V lost 0 bases to trimming and J lost 0 bases, with 18 bases between them. CDR3 sequence reads: CASSLEFRTDTYSGNTIYF. The CDR3 DNA reads as TGTGCCAGCAGCTTAGAATTTAGGACAGATACCTACTCTGGAAACACCATATATTTT.

This chain uses TRBV3-1 (or the pseudogene TRBV3-2) with TRBJ1-1; no reliable D call. V gave up 4 bases and J gave up 1 base, with 10 bases separating them. This CDR3 is built from 14 residues. Looked up from germline, CDR1 is LGHDT and CDR2 is YNNKEL (reference sequence). CDR3 protein: CASSPLLKNTEAFF. As DNA, the CDR3 is TGTGCCAGCAGCCCGTTACTGAAGAACACTGAAGCTTTCTTT.

The chain recombines TRBV28 with TRBJ2-5; TRBD2 aligns across 7 bases. The ends lost 7 bases at V and 5 bases at J; junction bases unmatched: 13. CDR3 size: 15 residues. CDR1 and CDR2 (germline): MDHEN, SYDVKM. CDR3 nucleotides: TGTGCCAGCAAAGCCGGGACCGTGGGGGGGGAGACCCAGTACTTC. Protein product: CASKAGTVGGETQYF. The whole variable domain, filled in from reference TRBV28 and TRBJ2-5, reads DVKVTQSSRYLVKRTGEKVFLECVQDMDHENMFWYRQDPGLGLRLIYFSYDVKMKEKGDIPEGYSVSREKKERFSLILESASTNQTSMYLCASKAGTVGGETQYFGPGTRLLVL.

This chain joins TRBV27 and TRBJ2-3, with TRBD2 matching 11 bases. CDR3 length equals 16 residues. The germline V gene encodes CDR1 MNHEY and CDR2 SMNVEV (reference sequence). The J segment lost 9 bases and the V segment lost 5 bases, leaving 13 bases of the junction unmatched. CDR3 loop: CASSVWGTSGGGTQYF. In DNA form, the CDR3 reads TGTGCCAGCAGTGTATGGGGGACTAGCGGAGGAGGGACGCAGTATTTT.

The genes are TRBV15 and TRBJ1-1, with 7 bases aligning to TRBD1. Germline-derived CDR1 and CDR2 are LNHNV and YYDKDF (reference sequence). The CDR3 spans 14 residues. The junction had 7 bases not matched to a gene; V was cut back by 4 bases and J by 5 bases. The CDR3 coding sequence is TGTGCCACCAGCATCGACAGGGCCCGGACTGAAGCTTTCTTT. It yields the protein CATSIDRARTEAFF. Complete variable domain (other parts from reference TRBV15 and TRBJ1-1): DAMVIQNPRYQVTQFGKPVTLSCSQTLNHNVMYWYQQKSSQAPKLLFHYYDKDFNNEADTPDNFQSRRPNTSFCFLDIRSPGLGDTAMYLCATSIDRARTEAFFGQGTRLTVV.

The rearrangement uses TRBV21-1 and TRBJ1-1; the table's TRBD1 call for D was not verified on the DNA. TRBV21-1 is recorded as a pseudogene. The CDR3 contains 18 residues. In nucleotides, the CDR3 is TGTGCCAGCAGCAAAGAAGTAGAGACAGGGGGCGATAAGACTGAAGCTTTCTTT. Its translation is CASSKEVETGGDKTEAFF.

This clone was recorded at least ten times. V gene TRBV5-1 combines with J gene TRBJ2-7, with 11 bases that match TRBD2. This CDR3 is 14 amino acids long. The germline CDR1 and CDR2 sequences are SGHRS and YFSETQ. V lost 2 bases to trimming and J lost 7 bases; unmatched junction nucleotides: 5. Here the CDR3 DNA reads TGCGCCAGCAGCTTCGTAGCGGGAGGGGGAGAGCAGTACTTC. Protein: CASSFVAGGGEQYF.

This chain joins TRBV10-3 and TRBJ2-7; 11 bases align to TRBD1. Germline loops: CDR1 ENHRY, CDR2 SYGVKD. The ends lost 7 bases at V and 3 bases at J; junction bases unmatched: 8. CDR3 length: 15 amino acids. The CDR3 DNA reads as TGTGCCATCAACCCGGGACAGGGGGTAGGCTACGAGCAGTACTTC. Its protein is CAINPGQGVGYEQYF.

The V call is TRBV5-5, the J call TRBJ2-3; D is unclear. Between the trimmed V and J ends, which lost 0 bases and 0 bases, there was a span of 8 bases. The length of the CDR3 is 15 residues. CDR1 and CDR2 from the germline V gene are SGHKS and YYEKEE (reference sequence). CDR3 nucleotide sequence: TGTGCCAGCAGCTTGGGGGCTACTAGCACAGATACGCAGTATTTT. Its protein is CASSLGATSTDTQYF.

This clone was found once. The chain couples TRBV6-5 to TRBJ2-5; 11 bases are a match to TRBD2. V shed 4 bases, J shed 5 bases, and the junction held 0 bases outside the gene matches. This CDR3 spans 13 amino acids. Looked up from germline, CDR1 is MNHEY and CDR2 is SVGAGI. The CDR3 DNA is TGTGCCAGCAGTTCTAGCGGGGGGGAGACCCAGTACTTC. As protein: CASSSSGGETQYF.

This chain uses TRBV29-1 with TRBJ2-1; TRBD1 might be the D (5 bases). The germline V and J ends were trimmed by 5 bases and 0 bases, with 14 bases remaining between them. Per germline, CDR1 SQVTM and CDR2 ANQGSEA. CDR3 length: 15 amino acids. The CDR3 region has the DNA TGCAGCGTTCCAGGGCCCTCTAGCTCCTACAATGAGCAGTTCTTC. This sequence encodes CSVPGPSSSYNEQFF.

The V and J genes are TRBV9 and TRBJ2-2; TRBD2 matches 7 bases. Germline trimming cut 3 bases from V and 6 bases from J; bases unmatched to any gene: 11. CDR1 and CDR2 (germline): SGDLS, YYNGEE. CDR3 size: 16 residues. This CDR3 reads CASSGRAAGLAGELFF. The CDR3 coding sequence is TGTGCCAGCAGCGGCCGGGCAGCGGGGCTGGCCGGGGAGCTGTTTTTT.

The V and J genes are TRBV30 and TRBJ1-1; D is uncertain. Germline CDR1 is GTSNPN and CDR2 is SVGIG (reference sequence). V was cut by 0 bases and J by 7 bases, with 3 bases left in between. The CDR3 extends over 10 amino acids. The CDR3 loop reads CAWSVFEAFF. DNA of the CDR3: TGTGCCTGGAGTGTCTTTGAAGCTTTCTTT.

This chain links TRBV10-3 with TRBJ2-3, with 13 bases lining up with TRBD2. Germline lookup yields CDR1 ENHRY and CDR2 SYGVKD. V trimming: 3 bases; J trimming: 0 bases; junction bases outside the gene matches: 6. The CDR3 loop spans 18 amino acids. The CDR3 protein is CAISDSGLAGASTDTQYF. For the CDR3, the DNA is TGTGCCATCAGTGACTCCGGACTAGCGGGGGCTAGCACAGATACGCAGTATTTT.

This chain joins TRBV28 and TRBJ1-1, with D perhaps matching TRBD1 (6 bases). Trimming took 3 bases from V and 2 from J, leaving 10 bases between them. The germline V gene has CDR1 MDHEN and CDR2 SYDVKM. CDR3 length equals 14 residues. CDR3 region: CASSLGHQNTEAFF. The DNA for the CDR3 is TGTGCCAGCAGTTTGGGACACCAAAACACTGAAGCTTTCTTT.

V and J are TRBV28 and TRBJ2-1; D remains ambiguous. The CDR3 has 15 residues. Between the trimmed V and J ends, which lost 5 bases and 2 bases, there was a span of 13 bases. CDR1 MDHEN and CDR2 SYDVKM come from the germline V gene. The CDR3 loop is CASSPPVRPYNEQFF. The DNA for the CDR3 is TGTGCCAGCAGTCCTCCCGTGAGGCCCTACAATGAGCAGTTCTTC.

The chain employs TRBV11-3 and TRBJ2-3, with TRBD1 matching over 9 bases. This CDR3 is built from 16 residues. The V segment lost 5 bases and the J segment 7 bases; nucleotides outside the gene matches: 13. From germline, CDR1 is SGHNT and CDR2 YENEEA. The CDR3 DNA reads TGTGCCAGCAGCAGGGGGGGACAGGGAGGACGGAATACGCAGTATTTT. Its translation: CASSRGGQGGRNTQYF.

The V call is TRBV2, the J call TRBJ2-3; D might be TRBD2 (5 bases). With 5 bases removed from V and 1 base from J, the gap between germline ends came to 13 bases. Looked up from germline, CDR1 is SNHLY and CDR2 is FYNNEI. The CDR3 is 15 amino acids. DNA for the CDR3: TGTGCCAGCAGTCTCGGGATAAGTGGCACAGATACGCAGTATTTT. Encoded protein: CASSLGISGTDTQYF.

The CDR3 region has the DNA TGTGCCAGCACCCTCGAGAGGGAGGTTGGCTACGAGCAGTACTTC. This codes for CASTLEREVGYEQYF. The chain is built from TRBV7-2 and TRBJ2-7, with D possibly TRBD2 on 6 matching bases. The CDR3 spans 15 residues. Germline V lookup: CDR1 SGHTA, CDR2 FQGNSA. V was pared by 7 bases and J by 3 bases, with 19 bases between. Full variable domain (outside the CDR3, taken from reference TRBV7-2 and TRBJ2-7): GAGVSQSPSNKVTEKGKDVELRCDPISGHTALYWYRQSLGQGLEFLIYFQGNSAPDKSGLPSDRFSAERTGGSVSTLTIQRTQQEDSAVYLCASTLEREVGYEQYFGPGTRLTVT.

The chain uses TRBV27 and TRBJ1-1, with TRBD1 matching 12 bases. The CDR3 spans 16 residues. The V segment lost 6 bases and the J segment 10 bases; nucleotides outside the gene matches: 15. Germline loops: CDR1 MNHEY, CDR2 SMNVEV (reference sequence). This CDR3 is CASRKGTGGFLWRAFF. The CDR3, as DNA: TGTGCCAGCAGGAAAGGGACAGGGGGCTTTCTATGGCGAGCTTTCTTT.

Many counts were recorded for this clone. This sequence joins TRBV29-1 and TRBJ2-7, with D perhaps TRBD2 (6 bases). The CDR3 covers 13 residues. Germline loops: CDR1 SQVTM, CDR2 ANQGSEA. Trimming took off 4 bases at V and 6 bases at J, with 16 bases between the two ends. CDR3 coding DNA: TGCAGCGTTGGGACTACTAGGGCGGGCGAGCAGTACTTC. The encoded protein is CSVGTTRAGEQYF.

The CDR3 reads CASSQDRQGGGYTF. The CDR3 DNA sequence: TGCGCCAGCAGCCAAGATCGACAGGGGGGCGGCTACACCTTC. V usage is TRBV4-1 and J usage is TRBJ1-2; 9 nucleotides line up with TRBD1. Trimming cost V 0 bases and J 8 bases; bases outside gene matches: 4. Germline V gene data show CDR1 as MGHRA and CDR2 as YSYEKL. The CDR3 consists of 14 residues.

This clone has just a few counts. V usage is TRBV5-4 and J usage is TRBJ2-2; D is possibly TRBD1 (5 bases). The germline V gene encodes CDR1 SGHNT and CDR2 YYREEE (reference sequence). This CDR3 spans 15 amino acids. V lost 2 bases and J lost 1, with 9 bases in between. The CDR3 sequence: CASSFIRGNTGELFF. The CDR3 region has the DNA TGTGCCAGCAGCTTTATAAGGGGGAACACCGGGGAGCTGTTTTTT.

The chain joins TRBV30 to TRBJ1-3; no firm D call. Between the trimmed V and J ends, which lost 3 bases and 7 bases, there was a span of 16 bases. Germline CDR1 is GTSNPN and CDR2 is SVGIG (reference sequence). This CDR3 contains 14 residues. CDR3 DNA: TGTGCCTGGAGCGTCCTTTCCACGGGGAACACCATATATTTT. It translates to CAWSVLSTGNTIYF.